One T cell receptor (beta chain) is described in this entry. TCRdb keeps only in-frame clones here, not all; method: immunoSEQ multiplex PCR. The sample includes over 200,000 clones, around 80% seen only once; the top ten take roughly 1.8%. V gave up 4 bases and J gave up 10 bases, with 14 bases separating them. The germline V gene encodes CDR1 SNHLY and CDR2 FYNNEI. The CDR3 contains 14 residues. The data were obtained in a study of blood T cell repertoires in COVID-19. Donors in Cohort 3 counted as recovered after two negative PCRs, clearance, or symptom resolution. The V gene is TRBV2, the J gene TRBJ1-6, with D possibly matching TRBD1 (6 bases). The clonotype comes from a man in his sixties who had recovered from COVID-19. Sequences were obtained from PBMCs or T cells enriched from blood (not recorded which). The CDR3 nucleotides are TGTGCCAGCAGTGTCAGGGACACGAACTCACCCCTCCACTTT. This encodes CASSVRDTNSPLHF.